This is a list of T cell receptor beta chains from one sample in a study of blood T cell repertoires in COVID-19. TCRdb's table, derived via immunoSEQ multiplex PCR, lists solely in-frame clones and lacks some. Of 150,000 to 200,000 clones in the sample, about 89% were seen once. Sequenced input: peripheral blood. These receptors were collected from a man aged 35 to 55 with acute or convalescent COVID-19. CDR3s include the opening cysteine and the closing phenylalanine or tryptophan. Fields, in order: clone size, V gene, J gene, D gene, CDR3 DNA, CDR3 protein. The D gene is left open where the match is weak. Rows give clone size only sometimes, using once, few, many, or a class for an expanded clone.

.	TRBV6-6	TRBJ2-1	TRBD2	TGTGCCAGCAGCCGGGGACTAGCTAGCGGTGAGCAGTTCTTC	CASSRGLASGEQFF
.	TRBV27	TRBJ2-3	.	TGTGCCAGCAGCTGGGACACATTCACAGATACGCAGTATTTT	CASSWDTFTDTQYF
.	TRBV11-3	TRBJ2-7	.	TGTGCCAGCAGCCGCGACAGAAGAGGAATCGAGCAGTACTTC	CASSRDRRGIEQYF
.	TRBV7-2	TRBJ1-4	TRBD1	TGTGCCAGCAGCTTAGGACAGGGGGAAGGACTGTTTTTT	CASSLGQGEGLFF
.	TRBV7-2	TRBJ1-1	.	TGTGCCAGCAGGTACCAACAGGGAAGTGAAGCTTTCTTT	CASRYQQGSEAFF
.	TRBV5-1	TRBJ1-6	.	TGCGCCAGCAGCTCCCAGGACAGCGGAGCTAATAATTCACCCCTCCACTTT	CASSSQDSGANNSPLHF
.	TRBV10-3	TRBJ2-7	.	TGTGCCATAGCACAGGGACGTGCGGACGAGCAGTACTTC	CAIAQGRADEQYF
.	TRBV11-3	TRBJ2-1	TRBD1	TGTGCCAGCAGCCCCGGACAGGGGGCGAACAATGAGCAGTTCTTC	CASSPGQGANNEQFF
.	TRBV3-1/TRBV3-2	TRBJ1-1	.	TGTGCCAGCAGCCAAGTGGCCCCCCAGTCTGAAGCTTTCTTT	CASSQVAPQSEAFF
.	TRBV4-2	TRBJ2-5	TRBD2	TGTGCCAGCAGCCAAGATCCAGCGGGGGGCGGGTCAGAGACCCAGTACTTC	CASSQDPAGGGSETQYF
.	TRBV3-1/TRBV3-2	TRBJ2-3	TRBD1	TGTGCCAGCAGCCAAGACGAGGACAGGGATTTGACAGATACGCAGTATTTT	CASSQDEDRDLTDTQYF
.	TRBV10-3	TRBJ1-2	TRBD1	TGTGCCATCAGCGCGACAGGGAACTATGGCTACACCTTC	CAISATGNYGYTF
.	TRBV11-1	TRBJ1-2	.	TGTGCCAGCAGCGTCGACCTGGCGGACTATGGCTACACCTTC	CASSVDLADYGYTF
.	TRBV12-3/TRBV12-4	TRBJ2-2	TRBD2	TGTGCCAGCAGTCGCCGGACTAGCGGGGAGCTGTTTTTT	CASSRRTSGELFF
.	TRBV7-2	TRBJ2-5	TRBD2	TGTGCCAGCAGCATTACCCTAGCGGGAGGGGCGTTGAAGGAGACCCAGTACTTC	CASSITLAGGALKETQYF
.	TRBV19	TRBJ1-2	.	TGTGCCACCCCTGGGGCAGGCGGTGGCTACACCTTC	CATPGAGGGYTF
.	TRBV5-1	TRBJ2-7	.	TGCGCCAGCAGCTACCAGGGAAGCCCCTACGAGCAGTACTTC	CASSYQGSPYEQYF
.	TRBV30	TRBJ2-6	.	TGTGCCCGCGAGGAGGGCTCTGGGGCCAACGTCCTGACTTTC	CAREEGSGANVLTF
once	TRBV19	TRBJ1-5	.	TGTGCCAGTAGGCGGGTTAGCAATCAGCCCCAGCATTTT	CASRRVSNQPQHF
.	TRBV27	TRBJ2-2	TRBD1	TGTGCCAGCAGCTCCCCAGGGGGCGTCAACACCGGGGAGCTGTTTTTT	CASSSPGGVNTGELFF
once	TRBV6-5	TRBJ1-2	.	TGTGCCAGCAGCCCCCCGGGGGTAGGAGGCTACACCTTC	CASSPPGVGGYTF
once	TRBV5-1	TRBJ1-6	TRBD1	TGCGCCAGCAGCTTGGGACAGGGGGCAAGATCACCCCTCCACTTT	CASSLGQGARSPLHF
.	TRBV5-8	TRBJ1-5	.	TGTGCCAGCAGCTTTGGGCTTCCCAATCAGCCCCAGCATTTT	CASSFGLPNQPQHF
.	TRBV4-2	TRBJ1-4	.	TGTGCCAGCAGCCAAGACCGGGGAGGGTTTAATGAAAAACTGTTTTTT	CASSQDRGGFNEKLFF
.	TRBV3-1/TRBV3-2	TRBJ2-3	TRBD2	TGTGCCAGCAGCCAACTGGGGGGGGCAGATACGCAGTATTTT	CASSQLGGADTQYF
once	TRBV30	TRBJ1-5	.	TGTGCCTGGAGCTTCGGACACCTTCTTGATCAGCCCCAGCATTTT	CAWSFGHLLDQPQHF
.	TRBV9	TRBJ1-1	.	TGTGCCAGCAGCCGAAACAGGGTGAACACTGAAGCTTTCTTT	CASSRNRVNTEAFF
once	TRBV14	TRBJ2-7	.	TGTGCCAGCAGCCAAAGTACAGGGAGGGAGTACTTC	CASSQSTGREYF